The 19 T cell receptor beta chains presented below share a single source sample, sequenced in a study of shared clonotypes between healthy human individuals. Produced via immunoSEQ multiplex PCR; TCRdb's table is partial and in-frame only. This sample yields 100,000 or so clones, of which about 72% are seen a single time; approximately 24% belongs to the top ten. Sample: memory CD8+ T cells sorted from blood. Subset given: CD45RO+ cells pooled with CCR7-negative TemRA cells. These receptors all stem from a woman under 40 in good health.

This chain links TRBV5-1 with TRBJ1-3; D is undetermined. Trimming cost V 0 bases and J 0 bases, with 1 base left between them. The CDR3 spans 13 residues. Germline V gene sequence: CDR1 SGHRS, CDR2 YFSETQ. The CDR3 DNA reads TGCGCCAGCAGCTTGGGCTCTGGAAACACCATATATTTT. Translation: CASSLGSGNTIYF.

This clone was seen ten or more times. The genes are TRBV4-2 and TRBJ1-2; tentative D call: TRBD1 (6 bases). The V gene's germline CDR1 is LGHNA and CDR2 YNFKEQ. V was trimmed by 0 bases and J by 8 bases, leaving 16 bases between them. The CDR3 is 15 residues long. The DNA of the CDR3 is TGTGCCAGCAGCCAAGATGCAGGGGCATATAGGGGCTACACCTTC. Its protein is CASSQDAGAYRGYTF.

In this sample, this clone turned up a few times. V gene TRBV11-3 combines with J gene TRBJ2-1; a possible D gene is TRBD1 (6 bases). V was shortened by 5 bases and J by 6 bases, with 26 bases between the two germline ends. In germline, CDR1 is SGHNT, CDR2 YENEEA. This CDR3 is 18 amino acids long. DNA of the CDR3: TGTGCCAGCAGCCCCTCCCCGGCGGGCGCAGGGGCAGGCAATGAGCAGTTCTTC. This gives the protein CASSPSPAGAGAGNEQFF.

V is TRBV5-1 and J is TRBJ2-7, with TRBD2 as a possible D gene (5 bases). Trimming cost V 2 bases and J 4 bases, with 13 bases left between them. The CDR3 runs 14 residues. The germline V gene has CDR1 SGHRS and CDR2 YFSETQ. CDR3 loop: CASSFFSGGYEQYF. The DNA for the CDR3 is TGCGCCAGCAGCTTTTTTTCAGGCGGGTACGAGCAGTACTTC.

Many counts were recorded for this clone. Other DNA sequences in the sample encode the same CDR3. The genes are TRBV7-2 and TRBJ2-2; 11 bases fit TRBD2. The ends lost 1 base at V and 4 bases at J; junction bases unmatched: 5. Germline loops: CDR1 SGHTA, CDR2 FQGNSA. The CDR3 runs to 17 residues. The CDR3 region has the DNA TGTGCCAGCAGCTTAGTGGGGCTAGCGGGAGGCACCGGGGAGCTGTTTTTT. Translated, it gives CASSLVGLAGGTGELFF.

The rearrangement uses TRBV25-1 and TRBJ2-7; D might be TRBD2 (5 bases). CDR1 and CDR2 (germline): MGHDK, SYGVNS. V lost 5 bases, J lost 0 bases, and 14 bases lay in between. CDR3 length equals 15 residues. The CDR3 DNA reads TGTGCCAGCAGTCCGAAGGCGGGCGGCTCCTACGAGCAGTACTTC. Residues: CASSPKAGGSYEQYF.

The chain recombines TRBV19 with TRBJ2-6; TRBD1 matches at 8 bases. The germline gives CDR1 LNHDA, CDR2 SQIVND (reference sequence). The CDR3 loop spans 17 amino acids. The V segment lost 4 bases and the J segment 3 bases; nucleotides outside the gene matches: 8. The CDR3 coding sequence is TGTGCCAGTAGTAGGGGACAGGTGAGAGGTGGGGCCAACGTCCTGACTTTC. Protein: CASSRGQVRGGANVLTF.

This chain links TRBV5-6 with TRBJ2-1; a weak D match, TRBD2 (5 bases). The CDR3 consists of 17 residues. CDR1 and CDR2 from the germline V gene are SGHDT and YYEEEE. Trimming took 5 bases from V and 3 from J, leaving 21 bases between them. CDR3 nucleotide sequence: TGTGCCAGCAGGATGCAACTAGGACCCCATTACTACAATGAGCAGTTCTTC. Translating it yields CASRMQLGPHYYNEQFF.

The sample holds many counts of this clone. The rearrangement uses TRBV2 and TRBJ2-7; D not resolved. Germline CDR1 and CDR2: SNHLY and FYNNEI. Between the trimmed V and J ends, which lost 6 bases and 0 bases, there was a span of 21 bases. The CDR3 has 17 amino acids. The CDR3 reads CASSNGLEAVSSYEQYF. The CDR3 DNA sequence: TGTGCCAGCAGCAATGGCCTCGAGGCCGTAAGCTCCTACGAGCAGTACTTC.

The rearrangement uses TRBV6-1 and TRBJ2-7; no reliable D call. Germline V gene sequence: CDR1 MNHNS, CDR2 SASEGT. Trimming left V 10 bases short and J 2 bases short, with 15 bases between. The CDR3 consists of 13 residues. This chain's CDR3 is CANLNTVTYEQYF. CDR3 in DNA: TGTGCCAACCTCAATACAGTGACCTACGAGCAGTACTTC.

J is TRBJ2-3 and V is TRBV2, with 7 bases fitting TRBD1. Germline values: CDR1 SNHLY, CDR2 FYNNEI. The V and J ends lost 3 bases and 4 bases, in that order; junction bases with no gene match: 7. The CDR3 runs to 15 residues. The CDR3 spells CASSDDRVGADTQYF. The CDR3 DNA follows: TGTGCCAGCAGTGACGACAGGGTGGGCGCAGATACGCAGTATTTT.

Many counts were recorded for this clone. The chain couples TRBV6-4 to TRBJ1-6; TRBD1 might be the D (5 bases). With 6 bases removed from V and 9 bases from J, the gap between germline ends came to 18 bases. Looked up from germline, CDR1 is MRHNA and CDR2 is SNTAGT. There are 15 residues in the CDR3. The CDR3 nucleotides are TGTGCCAGCAGCGACGAGGCCGGGACCGGTTCACCCCTCCACTTT. It codes for CASSDEAGTGSPLHF.

The genes are TRBV29-1 and TRBJ2-3, with 10 bases lining up with TRBD1. This CDR3 comprises 14 residues. CDR1 is SQVTM, CDR2 ANQGSEA, per germline. Unmatched junction bases numbered 8, after V lost 7 bases and J lost 4 bases. The CDR3 loop reads CSALTGGDADTQYF. CDR3 DNA sequence: TGCAGCGCTCTGACAGGGGGCGACGCAGATACGCAGTATTTT.

The chain combines TRBV27 with TRBJ2-1; no definite D call. Germline V gives CDR1 MNHEY, CDR2 SMNVEV (reference sequence). The CDR3 spans 15 residues. Trimming left V 1 base short and J 4 bases short, with 11 bases between. Here the CDR3 DNA reads TGTGCCAGCAGTTTATTGGTCATAAAATACAATGAGCAGTTCTTC. Protein sequence: CASSLLVIKYNEQFF.

This clone was detected once. This chain joins TRBV6-5 and TRBJ2-1; 9 bases are a match to TRBD2. The CDR3 extends over 14 amino acids. Germline V CDR1 and CDR2: MNHEY, SVGAGI. Trimming removed 5 bases from V and 4 bases from J; junction bases left unmatched: 3. CDR3 amino acids: CASSPGLAYNEQFF. The DNA for the CDR3 is TGTGCCAGCAGTCCGGGACTAGCTTACAATGAGCAGTTCTTC.

The chain joins TRBV6-5 to TRBJ1-2; unclear D gene. Trimming took off 6 bases at V and 1 base at J, with 6 bases between the two ends. CDR1 is MNHEY, CDR2 SVGAGI, per germline. This CDR3 is built from 12 residues. The CDR3 is CASSYSNYGYTF. The CDR3 DNA is TGTGCCAGCAGCTATAGTAACTATGGCTACACCTTC.

V and J are TRBV29-1 and TRBJ2-1, with D perhaps TRBD2 (5 bases). This CDR3 region has 15 residues. Germline CDR1 SQVTM, CDR2 ANQGSEA. Trimming pared 5 bases from V and 4 bases from J, leaving 18 bases between. CDR3: CSVPPGGWGYNEQFF. In DNA form, the CDR3 reads TGCAGCGTTCCCCCTGGCGGGTGGGGTTACAATGAGCAGTTCTTC.

This clone was counted only a few times. The chain joins TRBV2 to TRBJ2-1; TRBD2 matches at 11 bases. The germline gives CDR1 SNHLY, CDR2 FYNNEI. The CDR3 extends over 20 amino acids. The junction had 16 bases not matched to a gene; V was cut back by 6 bases and J by 0 bases. Written as DNA, the CDR3 is TGTGCCAGCAGAGTCGGTCGGACTAGCGGGCATCCAAGCTCCTACAATGAGCAGTTCTTC. Its protein product is CASRVGRTSGHPSSYNEQFF. Full variable domain (outside the CDR3, taken from reference TRBV2 and TRBJ2-1): EPEVTQTPSHQVTQMGQEVILRCVPISNHLYFYWYRQILGQKVEFLVSFYNNEISEKSEIFDDQFSVERPDGSNFTLKIRSTKLEDSAMYFCASRVGRTSGHPSSYNEQFFGPGTRLTVL.

The gene calls are TRBV15 and TRBJ1-1; D unresolved. The CDR3 is made up of 13 amino acids. In germline, CDR1 is LNHNV, CDR2 YYDKDF (reference sequence). Trimming cost V 3 bases and J 6 bases, with 11 bases left between them. The CDR3 nucleotides are TGTGCCACCAGCAGCCGAGGACTTTCTGAAGCTTTCTTT. This gives the protein CATSSRGLSEAFF.